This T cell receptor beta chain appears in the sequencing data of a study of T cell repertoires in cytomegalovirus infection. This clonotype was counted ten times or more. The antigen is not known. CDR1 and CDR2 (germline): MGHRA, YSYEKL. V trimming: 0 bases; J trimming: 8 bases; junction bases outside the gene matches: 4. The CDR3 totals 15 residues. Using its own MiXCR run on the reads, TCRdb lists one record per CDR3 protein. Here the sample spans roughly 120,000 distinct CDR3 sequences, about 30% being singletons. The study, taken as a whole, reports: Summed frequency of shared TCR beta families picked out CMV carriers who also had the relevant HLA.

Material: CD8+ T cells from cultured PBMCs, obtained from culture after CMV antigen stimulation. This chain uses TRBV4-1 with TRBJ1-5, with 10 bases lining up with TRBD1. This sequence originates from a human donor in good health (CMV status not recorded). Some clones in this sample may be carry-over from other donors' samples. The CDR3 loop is CASSQEDRGTEPQHF. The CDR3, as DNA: TGCGCCAGCAGCCAAGAGGACAGGGGGACGGAGCCCCAGCATTTT.